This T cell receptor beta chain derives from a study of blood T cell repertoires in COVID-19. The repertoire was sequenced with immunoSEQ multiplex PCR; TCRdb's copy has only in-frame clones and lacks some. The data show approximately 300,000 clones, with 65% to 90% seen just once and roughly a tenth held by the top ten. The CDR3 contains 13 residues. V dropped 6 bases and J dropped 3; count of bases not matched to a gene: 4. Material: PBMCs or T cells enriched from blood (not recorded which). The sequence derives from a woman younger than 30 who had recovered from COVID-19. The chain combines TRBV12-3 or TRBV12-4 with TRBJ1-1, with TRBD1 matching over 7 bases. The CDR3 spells CASRDRDYTEAFF. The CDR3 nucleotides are TGTGCCAGCAGAGACAGGGACTACACTGAAGCTTTCTTT.